This TCR beta chain comes out of a study of long-term antiretroviral therapy in people with HIV (dated by TCRdb to 2022 to 2024). Turning to the overall study: The earliest samples were collected about a decade before the 2015 WHO recommendation for immediate ART, when ART was typically delayed until CD4 counts fell. This retrospective serial study examined whether starting ART and sustained HIV suppression were associated with changes in the composition and diversity of the TRB repertoire in peripheral blood. Of the approximately 32 participants with HIV, ten to eleven were female. A total of under 250 cryopreserved PBMC samples were contributed to the cohort by 30 adults with confirmed HIV infection, with samples collected serially over a mean of 6 years (range 1-12). Test extractions of a monoclonal T-cell line alongside a few dozen polyclonal samples showed no cross-contamination during QIAcube processing. Findings and caveats that apply to the study as a whole: Starting ART was linked to a significant rise in TRB diversity, yet even after long-term ART the diversity remained significantly lower than in transplant donor controls. Inferences about post-ART repertoire changes are limited because no data were available on ART adherence, viral resistance or therapy changes. Since PBMC availability was limited, sequencing covered only the TCR beta chain, with no alpha chain pairing. The repertoire was dominated across all time points by expanded TRB clones identified before ART initiation, although this dominance was seen to fluctuate and to decrease in many PLHIV after ART. The samples span the years 2004 to 2017, and the ART regimens used at that time may not be as effective as current regimens. Because pre-ART samples had limited cell numbers, unsorted PBMC were profiled rather than sorted CD4+ and CD8+ T cells. Compared with controls, HIV repertoires had narrower CDR3 length ranges, and the network structure pointed to an antigen-experienced repertoire that shifted only slightly toward naive after ART.

The immunoSEQ hsTCRB v3.0 assay was used at survey level resolution to sequence the TRB variable region. TRB sequencing targeted a depth of roughly 35,000-50,000 T-cell genomes per sample. TRB libraries were pooled and sequenced on an Illumina MiSeq using a v3 150-cycle kit. Per the source publication's procedure: Repertoire analysis was performed in R inside a reproducible Nextflow workflow that covered QC, data transformation and analysis. LymphoSeq2, an R package for exploring AIRR-Seq data, was used to implement custom analyses. A few samples that yielded fewer than 5000 total TRB sequences were excluded, so that 188 HIV repertoires were analyzed. Of the 180 to 200 retained HIV repertoires, 59 were collected before and approximately 130 after ART initiation. Each repertoire was downsampled to 5000 TRB nucleotide sequences, and summary statistics were averaged across 100 downsampling iterations. TRB sequences were retained for analysis only if CDR3 regions of at least seven amino acids were present. Diversity was assessed using a clonality score derived from Shannon entropy and using the Gini coefficient. Repertoire networks linked the top 5000 CDR3 amino acid sequences whenever two sequences differed by an edit distance of one. For TRB CDR3 amino acid sequences, GLIPH2 was used to predict antigen specificity groups and MHC restriction. To flag known CMV, EBV, HIV or tissue antigen associations, CDR3 amino acid sequences were matched against VDJdb and McPAS-TCR. Pre-ART, post-ART and control groups were compared with Wilcoxon signed-rank tests and Holm-Bonferroni correction. Not all clones reach the TCRdb copy of this immuneACCESS table, which keeps in-frame sequences only. Checked studies attribute under half of the gap to unresolved V genes and leave the rest unexplained. V and J calls and clone size are given by that table; D and trimming were obtained from the DNA. The sample table holds approximately 23,000 clones, of which 81% were seen once. The ten biggest clones cover less than 9.5% of the sample.

Of note for this clone: Its antigen remains unidentified. No qualities accompany the bases; no much larger clone lies one base away.

To be included, a participant needed at least one PBMC sample from before ART initiation plus at least two post-ART samples. Every participant with HIV received treatment in the United States of America. Before DNA extraction, cryopreserved samples containing roughly 1-10 million PBMC were thawed and washed. At the time of the earliest PBMC sample, participants with HIV were aged between roughly 23 and 60 years. PBMC samples were contributed by each participant from 1-4 timepoints before ART initiation and 2-8 timepoints after ART initiation, with a median of 7 samples. Serial HIV viral load, CD4+ T-cell count, ART history and demographic data were obtained for every participant. Using a Qiagen kit on a QIAcube, genomic DNA was extracted from unsorted PBMC, with samples processed in batches of 12. The CDR3 spans 16 residues, from the cysteine through the phenylalanine. Only the CDR3 part of the read is kept: 48 bases, read in frame from the first base. V sheds 0 bases and J sheds 2 bases, leaving 10 bases between their ends. CDR1 SNHLY and CDR2 FYNNEI are derived from the germline V gene.

The receptor was derived from a man aged 25-40 years with HIV. Sequenced material: unsorted PBMCs, taken 1.5 years after starting antiretroviral therapy. The chain joins TRBV2 to TRBJ2-2; no confident D gene assignment can be made. The CDR3 corresponds to CASSEAVQSNTGELFF. The nucleotide sequence is given as TGTGCCAGCAGTGAAGCGGTACAGTCCAACACCGGGGAGCTGTTTTTT.